Below, one T cell receptor (beta chain) is given with its context. Its antigen is not known. This CDR3 contains 13 residues. CDR1 is MNHNY and CDR2 is SVGAGI in the germline V gene (reference sequence). Trimming stripped 0 bases from V and 1 base from J, with 3 bases between. In the PCR, 60 Vbeta and 13 Jbeta primers were used. Repertoires were generated with immunoSEQ multiplex PCR, while TCRdb's copy carries only in-frame clones and drops some. This sample has about 110,000 clones, with 70% to 80% found just once. The sample is drawn from a study of cytomegalovirus exposure and HLA in healthy donors. Study observations and caveats: The majority of CMV-associated TCR beta chains were reported as apparently HLA-restricted in a later analysis.

The chain couples TRBV6-6 to TRBJ1-1; D gene ambiguous. The source is a woman aged 25 to 39 in good health and CMV-seropositive. The sequencing input was PBMCs. In DNA, the CDR3 is TGTGCCAGCAGTTACTCGCGGAACACTGAAGCTTTCTTT. Its protein product is CASSYSRNTEAFF.